Shown below are 29 T cell receptor beta chains from a single sample sequenced in a study of metastatic and nonmetastatic thyroid tumors. Prior to thyroid surgery, none of the patients had received any treatment. TCRdb re-clonotyped the PCR reads through MiXCR. Counted here are approximately 84,000 clones, about 15% occurring once; the ten biggest clones make up about 3.9%. Sequencing was done on a sample of blood. The origin of the receptors is a female donor with papillary thyroid cancer or a benign thyroid nodule (not recorded which). Some clones in this sample may be carry-over from other donors' samples.

Ten or more counts support this clone. The same CDR3 is also encoded by other DNA sequences in this sample. The CDR3 spells CASSEFRGITNTGELFF. The CDR3 bases are TGTGCCAGCAGTGAATTCAGGGGAATAACGAACACCGGGGAGCTGTTTTTT. The V and J genes are TRBV2 and TRBJ2-2, with D possibly TRBD1 on 6 matching bases. Trimming took off 2 bases at V and 0 bases at J, with 13 bases between the two ends. Germline values: CDR1 SNHLY, CDR2 FYNNEI. The CDR3 runs 17 residues. Variable domain in full (rest from reference TRBV2 and TRBJ2-2): EPEVTQTPSHQVTQMGQEVILRCVPISNHLYFYWYRQILGQKVEFLVSFYNNEISEKSEIFDDQFSVERPDGSNFTLKIRSTKLEDSAMYFCASSEFRGITNTGELFFGEGSRLTVL.

This clone was detected ten times or more. The rearrangement uses TRBV28 and TRBJ2-2, with D unclear. V was shortened by 2 bases and J by 1 base, with 5 bases between the two germline ends. Germline assignment: CDR1 MDHEN and CDR2 SYDVKM. The CDR3 runs 14 residues. Written as DNA, the CDR3 is TGTGCCAGCAGTTTAAGGGAGAACACCGGGGAGCTGTTTTTT. Residues: CASSLRENTGELFF.

This clone was seen ten or more times. The chain has TRBV2 and TRBJ2-1; 11 bases fit TRBD1. The CDR3 covers 13 residues. Germline-derived CDR1 and CDR2 are SNHLY and FYNNEI. J lost 14 bases, V lost 9 bases, and 12 bases had no gene match. CDR3 region: CARRGTGGHGEFF. The CDR3 DNA is TGTGCCAGGAGGGGGACAGGGGGACACGGGGAGTTCTTC.

Ten or more counts support this clone. The genes are TRBV28 and TRBJ2-5, with D perhaps TRBD2 (5 bases). Germline values: CDR1 MDHEN, CDR2 SYDVKM. Trimming removed 5 bases at V and 7 bases at J, with 20 bases between. The CDR3 runs to 15 residues. The DNA for the CDR3 is TGTGCCAGCAGTCCCCAACTAGTGGGGAGAGGGACCCAGTACTTC. Its protein product is CASSPQLVGRGTQYF.

Points on this clone: The junction departs from germline at one end; a sequencing error may be responsible. The same CDR3 is also encoded by other DNA sequences in this sample. The rearrangement uses TRBV7-9 and TRBJ2-5; D is ambiguous. This CDR3 comprises 15 residues. The V gene's germline CDR1 is SEHNR and CDR2 FQNEAQ (reference sequence). In DNA form, the CDR3 reads TGTGCCAGCAGCTTAGCGTCCGGGTGGGAAGAGACCCAGTACTTT. This gives the protein CASSLASGWEETQYF.

To note about this clone: A much larger clone sits a single nucleotide away, making a read error possible. The genes are TRBV7-2 and TRBJ2-5, with D perhaps being TRBD1 or TRBD2 (6 bases each). Per the germline V gene, CDR1 is SGHTA and CDR2 is FQGNSA. The CDR3 extends over 14 amino acids. Trimming shortened V by 5 bases and J by 6 bases, and 16 bases separated the two germline ends. The CDR3 DNA reads TGTGCCAGCAGCCTGGGGGGCCAGGGAAAGACCCAGTACTTC. Translating it yields CASSLGGQGKTQYF. The full variable domain, its missing parts supplied by reference TRBV7-2 and TRBJ2-5, is GAGVSQSPSNKVTEKGKDVELRCDPISGHTALYWYRQSLGQGLEFLIYFQGNSAPDKSGLPSDRFSAERTGGSVSTLTIQRTQQEDSAVYLCASSLGGQGKTQYFGPGTRLLVL.

This clone was picked up a small number of times. This may stem from a read error, because a much larger clone lies one nucleotide away. This specimen includes other DNA sequences encoding the same CDR3. The chain has TRBV25-1 and TRBJ1-1; 9 nucleotides align to TRBD1. The CDR3 loop spans 17 amino acids. V dropped 6 bases and J dropped 1; count of bases not matched to a gene: 12. CDR1 is MGHDK, CDR2 SYGVNS, per germline. The CDR3 reads CASRGTGTGRANTEAFF. CDR3 in DNA: TGTGCCAGCAGGGGGACTGGGACAGGGAGGGCGAACACTGAAGCTTTCTTT.

Many counts were recorded for this clone. The chain employs TRBV2 and TRBJ1-1; 8 bases match TRBD1. The CDR3 runs to 15 residues. V shed 4 bases, J shed 7 bases, and the junction held 11 bases outside the gene matches. Germline V gene sequence: CDR1 SNHLY, CDR2 FYNNEI. Written as DNA, the CDR3 is TGTGCCAGCAGTGGTCTGACAGGGGTAAAGGATGAAGCTTTCTTT. Protein: CASSGLTGVKDEAFF. Full variable domain (remainder filled in from reference TRBV2 and TRBJ1-1): EPEVTQTPSHQVTQMGQEVILRCVPISNHLYFYWYRQILGQKVEFLVSFYNNEISEKSEIFDDQFSVERPDGSNFTLKIRSTKLEDSAMYFCASSGLTGVKDEAFFGQGTRLTVV.

The V and J genes are TRBV27 and TRBJ1-2; D is unclear. The V gene lost 8 bases and the J gene lost 1 base, with 17 bases spanning the gap. The CDR3 contains 15 residues. The germline gives CDR1 MNHEY, CDR2 SMNVEV (reference sequence). CDR3 region: CASGQRWAFNYGYTF. The CDR3 DNA reads TGTGCCAGCGGGCAGCGTTGGGCGTTTAACTATGGCTACACCTTC.

This clone occurred many times. For the CDR3, the DNA is TGTGCCAGCAGTGAAAGGACAGGGCTTCAGCCCCAGCATTTT. It yields the protein CASSERTGLQPQHF. The chain recombines TRBV6-2 or TRBV6-3 with TRBJ1-5, with 8 bases aligning to TRBD1. Germline trimming cut 5 bases from V and 6 bases from J; bases unmatched to any gene: 6. The CDR3 loop spans 14 amino acids. Germline V gene sequence: CDR1 MNHEY, CDR2 SVGEGT.

The DNA for the CDR3 is TGTGCCAGCTCACCCGAGCGGGGGGGCCCCAAAGAGAAGCCCTGGTCAGATACGCAGTATTTT. It yields the protein CASSPERGGPKEKPWSDTQYF. The J gene is TRBJ2-3, the V gene TRBV18, with 10 nucleotides matching TRBD2. The germline CDR1 and CDR2 sequences are KGHSH and LQKENI. The J segment lost 4 bases and the V segment lost 3 bases, leaving 22 bases of the junction unmatched. This CDR3 spans 21 amino acids.

This clone occurred a few times. With a much larger clone just one base away, this may be a read error. The same CDR3 is also encoded by other DNA sequences in this sample. The gene calls are TRBV6-2 or TRBV6-3 and TRBJ1-1, with 10 bases lining up with TRBD1. The CDR3 loop spans 15 amino acids. V dropped 6 bases and J dropped 5; count of bases not matched to a gene: 9. Germline CDR1 is MNHEY and CDR2 is SVGEGT. The DNA for the CDR3 is TGTGCCAGCAGACTAACGGGACAGGGGAGGACTGAAGCTTTCTTT. It encodes CASRLTGQGRTEAFF.

The genes are TRBV11-2 and TRBJ2-2; D is perhaps TRBD2 (5 bases). The CDR3 is made up of 17 amino acids. In germline, CDR1 is SGHAT, CDR2 FQNNGV. The V end was cut by 0 bases, the J end by 5 bases, with 16 bases between. The DNA for the CDR3 is TGTGCCAGCAGCTTAGATATCGGAGGCAGGATGACCGGGGAGCTGTTTTTT. Protein: CASSLDIGGRMTGELFF.

At least ten counts were recorded for this clone. The chain employs TRBV6-2 or TRBV6-3 and TRBJ1-1, with 7 nucleotides matching TRBD1. Germline CDR1 MNHEY, CDR2 SVGEGT. The V segment lost 2 bases and the J segment 4 bases; nucleotides outside the gene matches: 4. The CDR3 is 14 residues long. The CDR3 DNA sequence: TGTGCCAGCAGTTACAAAGGGACAGCCACTGAAGCTTTCTTT. Protein product: CASSYKGTATEAFF.

In its sample, this clone was seen many times. A clone one base away is much larger, so this may be a read error. The genes are TRBV12-3 or TRBV12-4 and TRBJ2-1; 9 nucleotides line up with TRBD2. Trimming removed 4 bases from V and 9 bases from J; junction bases left unmatched: 7. This CDR3 contains 14 residues. Here the CDR3 reads CASSWGGGAGEQFF. The DNA of the CDR3 is TGTGCCAGCAGTTGGGGCGGGGGGGCCGGTGAGCAGTTCTTC.

The chain employs TRBV20-1 and TRBJ2-5; 7 nucleotides line up with TRBD1. Germline lookup yields CDR1 DFQATT and CDR2 SNEGSKA (reference sequence). This CDR3 comprises 12 residues. The V and J ends lost 5 bases and 2 bases, in that order; junction bases with no gene match: 2. The chain's CDR3 is CSADRVQETQYF. CDR3 nucleotides: TGCAGTGCTGACAGGGTACAAGAGACCCAGTACTTC.

This clone occurred many times. The chain uses TRBV18 and TRBJ2-7; possibly TRBD1 or TRBD2 for D (6 bases each). V was trimmed by 2 bases and J by 3 bases, leaving 20 bases between them. The V gene's germline CDR1 is KGHSH and CDR2 LQKENI. The CDR3 runs 17 residues. The CDR3 is CASSPSLRRGTYYEQYF. The CDR3 region has the DNA TGTGCCAGCTCACCAAGTCTGAGGAGGGGGACTTACTACGAGCAGTACTTC.

Worth noting for this clone: A much more abundant neighbour one base away suggests this may be a read error. This sample also contains other DNA sequences that code for the same CDR3. The chain employs TRBV24-1 and TRBJ2-3; unclear D gene. Trimming pared 9 bases from V and 2 bases from J, leaving 14 bases between. Germline CDR1 KGHDR, CDR2 SFDVKD. The CDR3 contains 14 residues. CDR3 region: CATELGGFTDTQYF. CDR3 nucleotides: TGTGCCACCGAGCTGGGTGGATTCACAGATACGCAGTATTTT.

Only a few counts were recorded for this clone. This may come from a read error, since a much larger clone is one base off. The sample holds other DNA sequences that translate to the same CDR3. The chain carries TRBV11-1 and TRBJ1-2; 7 bases map to TRBD1. From germline, CDR1 is SGHAT and CDR2 FQDESV (reference sequence). Germline trimming cut 5 bases from V and 4 bases from J; bases unmatched to any gene: 16. This CDR3 comprises 17 residues. This CDR3 is CASSLLSGTELFYGYTF. In nucleotides, the CDR3 is TGTGCCAGCAGCCTACTTTCTGGGACAGAACTTTTCTATGGCTACACCTTC.

V gene TRBV14 combines with J gene TRBJ2-4, with 12 bases fitting TRBD2. The CDR3 covers 17 residues. Germline trimming cut 4 bases from V and 0 bases from J; bases unmatched to any gene: 4. Germline assignment: CDR1 SGHDN and CDR2 FVKESK. The CDR3 nucleotides read TGTGCCAGCAGCCCGCAACTAGCGGGGGGAGCCAAAAACATTCAGTACTTC. Its translation: CASSPQLAGGAKNIQYF.

The gene calls are TRBV20-1 and TRBJ2-7; D remains unclear. V was shortened by 0 bases and J by 0 bases, with 21 bases between the two germline ends. Germline loops: CDR1 DFQATT, CDR2 SNEGSKA (reference sequence). The CDR3 has 18 residues. The CDR3 DNA reads TGCAGTGCTAGAGACCGATCGCGTTGTCGTAGGAGCTCCTACGAGCAGTACTTC. Protein sequence: CSARDRSRCRRSSYEQYF.

This clone appeared many times. The chain employs TRBV5-5 and TRBJ2-7; no firm D call. The germline V and J ends were trimmed by 7 bases and 5 bases, with 13 bases remaining between them. Germline V lookup: CDR1 SGHKS, CDR2 YYEKEE (reference sequence). The CDR3 is 12 amino acids. The CDR3 spells CASSMIGDEQYF. The CDR3 coding sequence is TGTGCCAGCTCTATGATTGGGGACGAGCAGTACTTC.

This clone was detected many times. The chain is built from TRBV19 and TRBJ1-5; 8 positions match TRBD1. Germline-derived CDR1 and CDR2 are LNHDA and SQIVND (reference sequence). Trimming at V came to 3 bases and at J to 4 bases, leaving 5 bases not matched to a gene. This CDR3 spans 15 amino acids. The CDR3 DNA follows: TGTGCCAGTAGTATTTCCAGGGGGCGGAATCAGCCCCAGCATTTT. This codes for CASSISRGRNQPQHF.

As concerns this clone: This clone may be a read error of a much larger clone one base away. Other DNA sequences in the sample encode the same CDR3. J is TRBJ2-7 and V is TRBV11-1; 9 bases align to TRBD2. V shed 1 base and J 5 bases; nucleotides not matched to a gene: 9. Germline-derived CDR1 and CDR2 are SGHAT and FQDESV (reference sequence). The CDR3 is made up of 16 amino acids. The CDR3 region has the DNA TGTGCCAGCAGCTTAGGGTTCGGCGGGGGGGTCCACGAGCAGTACTTC. Translation: CASSLGFGGGVHEQYF.

This clone was observed a handful of times. A much larger clone is a single base away; this may be a read error. This chain links TRBV4-2 with TRBJ1-1; D gene ambiguous. V was clipped by 6 bases and J by 0 bases, with 17 bases between them. Germline-derived CDR1 and CDR2 are LGHNA and YNFKEQ. This CDR3 spans 16 amino acids. DNA for the CDR3: TGTGCCAGCAGTCATTTCGCTGGCTTTATGAACACTGAAGCTTTCTTT. Its protein product is CASSHFAGFMNTEAFF.

In this sample, this clone turned up many times. Different DNA sequences within this sample yield the same CDR3. This rearrangement joins TRBV28 to TRBJ1-2; the D is unclear. This CDR3 has 15 residues. Trimming took 6 bases from V and 2 from J, leaving 16 bases between them. Germline CDR1 and CDR2: MDHEN and SYDVKM. DNA of the CDR3: TGTGCCAGCAGCTTACCTGGGAGGTGGAACTATGGCTACACCTTC. It translates to CASSLPGRWNYGYTF.

Points on this clone: It is likely a read error, because the conserved phenylalanine at the end of the CDR3 is missing. This chain connects TRBV20-1 to TRBJ1-2; D is unclear. Germline values: CDR1 DFQATT, CDR2 SNEGSKA (reference sequence). Trimming removed 3 bases from V and 0 bases from J, with 8 bases in between. The CDR3 is 13 residues long. The CDR3 DNA sequence: TGCAGTGCTAGGATGCAAGCTAACTATGGCTACACCTTA. It specifies CSARMQANYGYTL.

This clone was observed at least ten times. V gene TRBV6-2 or TRBV6-3 combines with J gene TRBJ2-5; the D is unclear. Trimming took 8 bases from V and 2 from J, leaving 9 bases between them. The CDR3 is 12 residues long. Germline CDR1 MNHEY, CDR2 SVGEGT. CDR3 protein: CASVGLQETQYF. CDR3 nucleotides: TGTGCCAGCGTAGGATTACAAGAGACCCAGTACTTC.

With regard to this clone: Since a much larger clone is just one base distant, this may be a read error. The chain combines TRBV7-6 with TRBJ2-7; 7 bases line up with TRBD1. The CDR3 is made up of 15 amino acids. The germline V gene encodes CDR1 SGHVS and CDR2 FNYEAQ. The CDR3 reads CASSLAGGADYGQYF. In DNA, the CDR3 is TGTGCCAGCAGCTTAGCAGGGGGCGCCGACTACGGGCAGTACTTC.